This T cell receptor (beta chain) was sequenced for a study of OX40 agonist ivuxolimab in advanced cancers. Study as a whole: The group had a mean age of about 60 years, ranged from about 20 to 79, and was 80% to 90% male.

The study's findings and limits: Averaging showed that CD8+ T cells had more expanded clones than CD4+ did. Clonal expansion by week 6 occurred in CD4+ and CD8+ blood T cells (at 0.1 to 3.0 mg/kg).

About this clone itself: Its antigen is undetermined.

Some clones are missing from TCRdb's copy, which holds only in-frame ones; the method was immunoSEQ multiplex PCR. The table records roughly 18,000 clones, around two thirds of them present only once. Germline V gives CDR1 SGHVS, CDR2 FQNEAQ. CDR3 length: 17 residues. V dropped 3 bases and J dropped 0; count of bases not matched to a gene: 3. Sequenced material: CD4+ or CD8+ T cells sorted from blood, taken in a trial of the OX40 agonist ivuxolimab. The J gene is TRBJ2-1, the V gene TRBV7-8; TRBD2 matches 12 bases. The sequence came from an adult with an advanced solid tumor such as melanoma, head and neck, liver or kidney cancer. CDR3 residues: CASSFLAGGISYNEQFF. CDR3 DNA sequence: TGTGCCAGCAGCTTCCTAGCGGGAGGGATCTCCTACAATGAGCAGTTCTTC.